This T cell receptor (beta chain) originates from a study of pediatric ulcerative colitis. The study's findings and limits: Acute severe colitis showed lower rectal diversity from clonal expansions. Blood samples from a couple of patients yielded substantially fewer templates and were excluded from blood-rectal overlap analysis. Blood-rectal clonal overlap within each person was significantly higher in ulcerative colitis patients than controls.

Rectal tissue came from one to two pinch biopsies taken at colonoscopy. Sequencing depth was up to 500,000 reads per sample. Sequencing was performed with immunoSEQ multiplex PCR; in TCRdb, only in-frame clones are kept and a portion is missing. The table has about 12,000 clones, roughly three quarters seen once. Turning to this clone: Its antigen is not identified.

In germline, CDR1 is SGHRS, CDR2 YFSETQ. CDR3 length: 14 residues. After removal of 7 bases from V and 6 bases from J, the junction contained 9 bases not matched to a gene. J is TRBJ2-3 and V is TRBV5-1; 9 bases match TRBD2. Sequenced sample: gut tissue. This TCR derives from a boy under 18 who was a control in a study of pediatric ulcerative colitis. Written as DNA, the CDR3 is TGCGCCAGCTCGTTGACTAGCGGTCAGGATACGCAGTATTTT. Protein sequence: CASSLTSGQDTQYF.